Listed below are T cell receptor beta chains from one sample, sequenced in a study of shared clonotypes between healthy human individuals. Clones were read by immunoSEQ multiplex PCR, and TCRdb kept only the in-frame ones, dropping some. The sample shows 1 million to 1.3 million clones, 70% to 80% of them seen only once. Sequenced material: memory CD4+ T cells from PBMCs. The receptors derive from a man aged 18 to 29 in good health. Some clones in this sample may be carry-over from other donors' samples. CDR3s include the opening cysteine and the closing phenylalanine or tryptophan. A D gene is named only where the DNA matches it firmly. Clone size appears in some rows only: once, few, many, or a class for an expanded clone.

TRBV30	-	TRBD2	13	TRBJ2-7	CAWNAGTTYEQYF	TGTGCCTGGAATGCAGGGACTACCTACGAGCAGTACTTC
TRBV28	few	TRBD1	14	TRBJ2-7	CASSGFDRVYEQYF	TGTGCCAGCAGCGGATTCGACAGGGTCTACGAGCAGTACTTC
TRBV7-7	-	-	13	TRBJ2-5	CASSQGPQETQYF	TGTGCCAGCAGCCAGGGACCTCAGGAGACCCAGTACTTC
TRBV30	-	TRBD2	13	TRBJ2-5	CAWLLAGGETQYF	TGTGCCTGGCTGCTAGCGGGAGGGGAGACCCAGTACTTC
TRBV7-2	-	-	15	TRBJ2-2	CASSRMTGNTGELFF	TGTGCCAGCAGCCGAATGACAGGAAACACCGGGGAGCTGTTTTTT
TRBV9	-	-	14	TRBJ1-3	CASSGVLGGNTIYF	TGTGCCAGCAGCGGAGTTCTTGGCGGAAACACCATATATTTT
TRBV6-1	-	-	15	TRBJ1-5	CTSSEGGAGTKSQHF	TGTACCAGCAGTGAAGGGGGTGCAGGTACTAAATCCCAGCATTTT
TRBV5-6	-	-	16	TRBJ2-1	CASSLGREFSYNEQFF	TGTGCCAGCAGCTTGGGGCGGGAATTCTCCTACAATGAGCAGTTCTTC
TRBV6-6	-	-	13	TRBJ2-7	CATRVLASYEQYF	TGTGCCACCCGAGTACTTGCTTCCTACGAGCAGTACTTC
TRBV29-1	-	-	13	TRBJ1-1	CSVVGRMNTEAFF	TGCAGCGTCGTGGGACGGATGAACACTGAAGCTTTCTTT
TRBV28	-	-	14	TRBJ1-2	CASSGQEVGYGYTF	TGTGCCAGCAGTGGGCAAGAGGTGGGCTATGGCTACACCTTC
TRBV28	-	-	14	TRBJ2-2	CASSLTLITGELFF	TGTGCCAGCAGTTTAACCCTTATCACCGGGGAGCTGTTTTTT
TRBV11-3	-	TRBD2	16	TRBJ2-5	CASSLGLAGGEETQYF	TGTGCCAGCAGCCTGGGACTAGCGGGAGGGGAAGAGACCCAGTACTTC
TRBV6-5	-	-	13	TRBJ2-5	CASSWVTGETQYF	TGTGCCAGCAGTTGGGTAACCGGGGAGACCCAGTACTTC
TRBV7-3	few	-	13	TRBJ2-2	CASSPPGTGELFF	TGTGCCAGCAGCCCCCCGGGAACCGGGGAGCTGTTTTTT
TRBV29-1	few	TRBD2	22	TRBJ2-1	CSVAVDRGTSGRLSSQYNEQFF	TGCAGCGTCGCAGTCGACAGGGGGACTAGCGGGCGTCTCTCTTCACAATACAATGAGCAGTTCTTC
TRBV27	-	-	16	TRBJ1-5	CASSPSVAVRDQPQHF	TGTGCCAGCAGTCCTTCTGTGGCAGTAAGGGATCAGCCCCAGCATTTT
TRBV10-2	-	TRBD1	13	TRBJ1-1	CASSGQAFYEAFF	TGCGCCAGCAGCGGACAGGCCTTTTATGAAGCTTTCTTT
TRBV29-1	-	-	14	TRBJ2-1	CSVLGDASYNEQFF	TGCAGCGTCCTCGGGGACGCCAGTTACAATGAGCAGTTCTTC
TRBV29-1	-	TRBD2	15	TRBJ2-2	CSVDPGTSVLGELFF	TGCAGCGTGGATCCCGGGACTAGCGTACTCGGGGAGCTGTTTTTT
TRBV4-3	-	TRBD2	16	TRBJ2-7	CTSSQDWQRESSEQYF	TGCACCAGCAGCCAAGATTGGCAGCGGGAGTCGAGCGAGCAGTACTTC
TRBV5-6	few	TRBD2	16	TRBJ2-3	CASSLISGGGTDTQYF	TGTGCCAGCAGCTTGATAAGCGGGGGGGGCACAGATACGCAGTATTTT
TRBV5-6	-	-	15	TRBJ2-4	CASSLGWWGENIQYF	TGTGCCAGCAGCTTGGGGTGGTGGGGTGAAAACATTCAGTACTTC
TRBV27	-	-	14	TRBJ2-2	CATRQFANTGELFF	TGTGCCACTCGGCAGTTCGCGAACACCGGGGAGCTGTTTTTT
TRBV7-9	-	TRBD2	15	TRBJ2-2	CASSLVSGTPGELFF	TGTGCCAGCAGCTTAGTGAGCGGGACTCCCGGGGAGCTGTTTTTT
TRBV5-1	-	-	14	TRBJ1-2	CASSFPGEVYGYTF	TGCGCCAGCAGCTTCCCGGGAGAAGTCTATGGCTACACCTTC
TRBV5-1	-	-	14	TRBJ2-3	CASSLAGSPDTQYF	TGCGCCAGCAGCTTGGCCGGCTCTCCGGATACGCAGTATTTT
TRBV2	few	TRBD1	13	TRBJ1-2	CAGKDRGDYGYTF	TGTGCCGGGAAGGACAGGGGCGACTATGGCTACACCTTC
TRBV10-2	-	-	15	TRBJ2-3	CASTPGRLLTDTQYF	TGCGCCAGCACCCCTGGCAGGCTCCTCACAGATACGCAGTATTTT
TRBV6-1	-	TRBD1	15	TRBJ2-2	CASSARDRGGGELFF	TGTGCCAGCAGCGCCCGGGACAGGGGAGGCGGGGAGCTGTTTTTT
TRBV5-4	-	-	15	TRBJ2-4	CASSLGLGQSNIQYF	TGTGCCAGCAGCTTGGGGCTGGGGCAATCAAACATTCAGTACTTC
TRBV9	-	-	16	TRBJ2-3	CASSPSGSGRTDTQYF	TGTGCCAGCAGCCCCAGCGGTAGCGGACGCACAGATACGCAGTATTTT
TRBV5-1	-	-	13	TRBJ1-1	CASSLQGNTEAFF	TGCGCCAGCAGCTTGCAGGGCAACACTGAAGCTTTCTTT
TRBV2	-	TRBD1	15	TRBJ2-7	CASSGARTGLYEQYF	TGTGCCAGCAGTGGAGCCCGGACAGGACTCTACGAGCAGTACTTC
TRBV7-2	-	-	17	TRBJ1-2	CASSPRDAAGTNYGYTF	TGTGCCAGCAGCCCCAGGGATGCGGCAGGCACTAACTATGGCTACACCTTC
TRBV29-1	-	TRBD1	12	TRBJ1-2	CSGWDRKDGYTF	TGCAGCGGGTGGGACAGGAAAGATGGCTACACCTTC
TRBV5-5	-	-	15	TRBJ2-3	CASSLVGAGADTQYF	TGTGCCAGCAGCTTGGTGGGTGCAGGGGCAGATACGCAGTATTTT
TRBV27	-	-	15	TRBJ2-1	CASSSVFRGTFEQFF	TGTGCCAGCAGTTCAGTATTTCGGGGAACGTTTGAGCAGTTCTTC
TRBV14	-	-	15	TRBJ1-4	CASSQDGRVNEKLFF	TGTGCCAGCAGCCAAGATGGGAGGGTAAATGAAAAACTGTTTTTT
TRBV5-4	few	-	12	TRBJ2-7	CASSYDYYEQYF	TGTGCCAGCAGCTACGACTACTACGAGCAGTACTTC
TRBV20-1	-	-	11	TRBJ2-7	CSARPFSEQYF	TGCAGTGCTAGGCCGTTCAGCGAGCAGTACTTC
TRBV7-2	-	-	14	TRBJ2-7	CASSPHAGNYEQYF	TGTGCCAGCAGCCCCCATGCCGGGAATTACGAGCAGTACTTC
TRBV5-1	-	-	14	TRBJ1-3	CASSFAGSRNTIYF	TGCGCCAGCAGCTTCGCGGGAAGCAGAAACACCATATATTTT
TRBV5-1	-	TRBD2	16	TRBJ2-1	CASSLRGLSSYNEQFF	TGCGCCAGCAGCTTAAGGGGACTAAGCTCCTACAATGAGCAGTTCTTC
TRBV2	-	TRBD2	13	TRBJ2-5	CASGGDPPETQYF	TGTGCCAGCGGGGGGGACCCCCCGGAGACCCAGTACTTC
TRBV27	-	-	18	TRBJ2-4	CASSLKKLTTLAKNIQYF	TGTGCCAGCAGTTTAAAGAAATTGACCACCCTAGCCAAAAACATTCAGTACTTC
TRBV5-1	-	-	14	TRBJ2-1	CASSLVVTDNEQFF	TGCGCCAGCAGCTTGGTGGTCACCGACAATGAGCAGTTCTTC
TRBV2	-	-	12	TRBJ2-2	CASSRDAGELFF	TGTGCCAGCAGTCGGGACGCCGGGGAGCTGTTTTTT
TRBV7-2	-	-	18	TRBJ1-4	CASSLFDSRLTTNEKLFF	TGTGCCAGCAGCTTGTTTGACAGCAGACTCACAACTAATGAAAAACTGTTTTTT
TRBV11-3	-	TRBD2	16	TRBJ2-2	CASSLEAGGPTGELFF	TGTGCCAGCAGCTTAGAGGCGGGAGGGCCTACCGGGGAGCTGTTTTTT
TRBV28	-	TRBD1	13	TRBJ1-4	CATWGQGREKLFF	TGTGCCACCTGGGGACAGGGTCGTGAAAAACTGTTTTTT
TRBV11-2	-	-	14	TRBJ2-7	CASSLVVGYYEQYF	TGTGCCAGCAGCTTAGTTGTAGGTTACTACGAGCAGTACTTC
TRBV5-3	once	TRBD2	15	TRBJ2-1	CASPPGLAGSYSRFF	TGTGCCAGCCCTCCGGGACTAGCGGGATCATACTCGCGGTTCTTC
TRBV5-1	-	TRBD2	15	TRBJ2-7	CASTKIAGGAGEQYF	TGCGCCAGCACGAAGATAGCGGGAGGGGCCGGCGAGCAGTACTTC
TRBV18	-	-	13	TRBJ2-1	CASSPLLRDEQFF	TGTGCCAGCTCACCCTTATTGAGGGATGAGCAGTTCTTC
TRBV20-1	-	-	11	TRBJ2-7	CSAPRSYEQYF	TGCAGTGCTCCCCGCTCCTACGAGCAGTACTTC
TRBV5-1	-	-	15	TRBJ2-2	CASSLFPGETGELFF	TGCGCCAGCAGCTTGTTTCCAGGGGAAACCGGGGAGCTGTTTTTT
TRBV28	-	TRBD1	14	TRBJ1-5	CASSPGQGNQPQHF	TGTGCCAGCAGCCCGGGACAGGGAAATCAGCCCCAGCATTTT